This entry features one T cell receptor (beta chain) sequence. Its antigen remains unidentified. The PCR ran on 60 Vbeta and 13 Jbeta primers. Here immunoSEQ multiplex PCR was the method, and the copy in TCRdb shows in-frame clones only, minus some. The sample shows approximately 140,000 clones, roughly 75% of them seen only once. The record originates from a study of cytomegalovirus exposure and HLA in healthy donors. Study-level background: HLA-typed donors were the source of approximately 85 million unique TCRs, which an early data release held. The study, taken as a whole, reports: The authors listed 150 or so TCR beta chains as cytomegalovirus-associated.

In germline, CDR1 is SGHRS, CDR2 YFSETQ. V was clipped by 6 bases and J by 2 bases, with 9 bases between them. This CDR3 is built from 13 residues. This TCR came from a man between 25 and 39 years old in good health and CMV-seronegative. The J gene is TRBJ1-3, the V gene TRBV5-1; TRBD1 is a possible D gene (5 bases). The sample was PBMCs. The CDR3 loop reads CASTSGAGNTIYF. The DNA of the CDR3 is TGCGCCAGCACCTCGGGGGCTGGAAACACCATATATTTT.